This T cell receptor (beta chain) was recorded in a study of OX40 agonist ivuxolimab in advanced cancers. Study summary: Patients received ivuxolimab, an intravenous treatment, every 2 weeks at 0.01 to 10 mg/kg. Hepatocellular carcinoma, melanoma, renal cell or head and neck cancer affected the dose-escalation patients.

With regard to this clone: Antigen unknown.

Repertoires were generated with immunoSEQ multiplex PCR, while TCRdb's copy carries only in-frame clones and drops some. The sample consists of about 84,000 clones, 89% of them appearing once. Points from the study as a whole: More expanded clones were found, on average, in CD8+ than in CD4+ T cells. Partial responders at 0.1-3.0 mg/kg had among the lowest clonal expansion.

CDR3 length equals 15 residues. Germline lookup yields CDR1 MNHNS and CDR2 SASEGT. Trimming left V 6 bases short and J 4 bases short, with 18 bases between. The input for sequencing was CD4+ or CD8+ T cells sorted from blood, taken in a trial of the OX40 agonist ivuxolimab. This chain joins TRBV6-1 and TRBJ2-5; D possibly corresponds to TRBD2 (6 bases). The sequence was obtained from an adult with an advanced solid tumor such as melanoma, head and neck, liver or kidney cancer. The CDR3 loop is CASSRRTLEGETQYF. CDR3 DNA: TGTGCCAGCAGCCGACGGACTCTGGAGGGAGAGACCCAGTACTTC.